This T cell receptor (beta chain) was identified during a study of identifying expanded T cells in peripheral blood. Study-level findings and limits: Across healthy donors, higher total template counts meant significantly greater approximately 2-week count variance. Differentially abundant clones: about 1.2 between replicates, approximately 15 at 2 to 3 weeks, less than 20 at four.

The CDR3 loop spans 14 amino acids. The V end was cut by 1 base, the J end by 3 bases, with 7 bases between. In germline, CDR1 is MGHDK, CDR2 SYGVNS. Repertoires were generated with immunoSEQ multiplex PCR, while TCRdb's copy carries only in-frame clones and drops some. The sample records tens of thousands of clones, 84% being singletons. Turning to this clone: Antigen unknown.

Collection occurred without any documented infections or immune events in donors. The sequenced material came from blood. The chain links TRBV25-1 to TRBJ1-5; D is uncertain. This receptor was obtained from a person aged 18 to 75 in good health. CDR3 sequence (DNA): TGTGCCAGCAGTGAATCAGGCAACAATCAGCCCCAGCATTTT. Translated, it gives CASSESGNNQPQHF. Variable domain in full (rest from reference TRBV25-1 and TRBJ1-5): EADIYQTPRYLVIGTGKKITLECSQTMGHDKMYWYQQDPGMELHLIHYSYGVNSTEKGDLSSESTVSRIRTEHFPLTLESARPSHTSQYLCASSESGNNQPQHFGDGTRLSIL.